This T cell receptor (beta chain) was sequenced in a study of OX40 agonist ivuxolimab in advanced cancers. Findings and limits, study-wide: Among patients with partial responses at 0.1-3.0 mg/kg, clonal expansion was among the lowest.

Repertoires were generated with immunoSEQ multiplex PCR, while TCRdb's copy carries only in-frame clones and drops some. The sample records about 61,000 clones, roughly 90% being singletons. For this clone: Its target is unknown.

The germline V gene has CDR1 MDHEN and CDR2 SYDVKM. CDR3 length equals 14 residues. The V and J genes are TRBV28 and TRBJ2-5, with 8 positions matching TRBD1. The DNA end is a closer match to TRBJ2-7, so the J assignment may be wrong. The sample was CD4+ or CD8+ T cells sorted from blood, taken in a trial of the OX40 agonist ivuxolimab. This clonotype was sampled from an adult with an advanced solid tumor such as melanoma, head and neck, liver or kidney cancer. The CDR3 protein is CASSSRTGWDEQYF. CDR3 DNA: TGTGCCAGCAGTTCCCGGACAGGGTGGGACGAGCAGTACTTC.